The 13 T cell receptor beta chains presented below share a single source sample, sequenced in a study of cytomegalovirus exposure and HLA in healthy donors. In the PCR, 60 Vbeta and 13 Jbeta primers were used. The assay was immunoSEQ multiplex PCR, and TCRdb's table has in-frame clones only and misses some. The repertoire holds about 67,000 clones, with around four fifths as singletons. The sequenced material came from PBMCs. Source of these receptors: a man in his forties in good health and CMV-seronegative.

The table lists this clone with a count of one. The CDR3: CSATGLPLSYNEQFF. CDR3 nucleotide sequence: TGCAGCGCGACGGGACTGCCCCTCTCCTACAATGAGCAGTTCTTC. J is TRBJ2-1 and V is TRBV29-1; weak D call: TRBD2 (6 bases). Trimming took off 7 bases at V and 0 bases at J, with 16 bases between the two ends. The CDR3 consists of 15 residues. Germline CDR1 and CDR2: SQVTM and ANQGSEA.

The chain uses TRBV5-1 and TRBJ2-1; tentatively, D is TRBD2 (6 bases). The CDR3 length is 16 residues. CDR1 SGHRS and CDR2 YFSETQ come from the germline V gene. With 0 bases removed from V and 5 bases from J, the gap between germline ends came to 15 bases. The CDR3 nucleotides read TGCGCCAGCAGCTTGGAGCTAGCGAGTCCCAACAATGAGCAGTTCTTC. Translating it yields CASSLELASPNNEQFF.

The J gene is TRBJ2-7, the V gene TRBV5-4; 8 bases agree with TRBD1. This CDR3 has 16 amino acids. V shed 0 bases, J shed 5 bases, and the junction held 10 bases outside the gene matches. The V gene's germline CDR1 is SGHNT and CDR2 YYREEE (reference sequence). The CDR3 sequence: CASSLVPRDRSHEQYF. CDR3 bases: TGTGCCAGCAGCTTGGTACCCCGGGACAGGTCCCACGAGCAGTACTTC.

This clone has just a few counts. The J gene is TRBJ1-1, the V gene TRBV4-1, with D maybe TRBD1 (5 bases). The CDR3 contains 17 residues. Germline lookup yields CDR1 MGHRA and CDR2 YSYEKL. The ends were cut back, 7 bases at V and 0 bases at J, with 21 bases in the middle. In DNA, the CDR3 is TGCGCCAGCACCGGAACGACCGTGGGGGGGATGAACACTGAAGCTTTCTTT. It encodes CASTGTTVGGMNTEAFF.

This clone was counted a few times. This sequence joins TRBV4-1 and TRBJ1-5; D ambiguous. Germline V gene data show CDR1 as MGHRA and CDR2 as YSYEKL. The CDR3 sequence is 15 residues long. V lost 1 base and J 6 bases, leaving 13 bases between the germline ends. CDR3 nucleotides: TGCGCCAGCAGCCAAGCCTCTCTGCGCTGTCAGCCCCAGCATTTT. Protein sequence: CASSQASLRCQPQHF.

The chain is built from TRBV6-1 and TRBJ2-2; TRBD2 aligns across 10 bases. V dropped 8 bases and J dropped 8; count of bases not matched to a gene: 8. The CDR3 is 14 residues long. In germline, CDR1 is MNHNS, CDR2 SASEGT. The CDR3 loop reads CASAPSGSSGELFF. DNA of the CDR3: TGTGCCAGCGCTCCTAGCGGGAGTTCTGGGGAGCTGTTTTTT.

The rearrangement joins TRBV18 to TRBJ2-1; weak D call: TRBD2 (7 bases). Trimming stripped 3 bases from V and 5 bases from J, with 17 bases between. The length of the CDR3 is 16 residues. Germline V gene sequence: CDR1 KGHSH, CDR2 LQKENI. The CDR3, as DNA: TGTGCCAGCTCACCGTTAACAGCGGGGACAAACAATGAGCAGTTCTTC. Translated, it gives CASSPLTAGTNNEQFF.

This clone has only one observation. The CDR3 spells CASSISGTVYNSPLHF. The DNA for the CDR3 is TGTGCCAGTAGTATTTCCGGGACAGTCTATAATTCACCCCTCCACTTT. The chain has TRBV19 and TRBJ1-6; 7 bases fit TRBD1. Germline CDR1 reads LNHDA; CDR2 reads SQIVND (reference sequence). This CDR3 comprises 16 residues. The J segment lost 3 bases and the V segment lost 3 bases, leaving 5 bases of the junction unmatched.

The genes are TRBV28 and TRBJ2-7, with TRBD2 as a possible D gene (6 bases). The V gene's germline CDR1 is MDHEN and CDR2 SYDVKM. V was clipped by 3 bases and J by 4 bases, with 16 bases between them. CDR3 length equals 15 residues. CDR3 loop: CASSFGGIRIYEQYF. The CDR3 nucleotides read TGTGCCAGCAGTTTCGGCGGGATCCGCATTTACGAGCAGTACTTC.

This chain connects TRBV11-2 to TRBJ2-5; a possible D gene is TRBD1 (5 bases). Judging by the DNA end, TRBJ2-7 fits better; the J call may be wrong. From germline, CDR1 is SGHAT and CDR2 FQNNGV. This CDR3 comprises 13 residues. The CDR3 spells CASSWADTYEQYF. As DNA, the CDR3 is TGTGCCAGCAGCTGGGCGGACACTTACGAGCAGTACTTC.

The chain carries TRBV28 and TRBJ2-5; TRBD2 is a possible D gene (5 bases). CDR1 is MDHEN and CDR2 is SYDVKM in the germline V gene. CDR3 size: 14 residues. Trimming cost V 8 bases and J 5 bases, with 18 bases left between them. The CDR3 loop reads CASFEGPTQETQYF. CDR3 coding DNA: TGTGCCAGCTTCGAGGGCCCCACCCAGGAGACCCAGTACTTC.

The gene calls are TRBV9 and TRBJ2-2; TRBD1 agrees at 9 bases. Germline V gene data show CDR1 as SGDLS and CDR2 as YYNGEE. V shed 3 bases, J shed 3 bases, and the junction held 6 bases outside the gene matches. This CDR3 is 16 amino acids long. DNA of the CDR3: TGTGCCAGCAGCGCCCCGGGGACAGGGCACACCGGGGAGCTGTTTTTT. Residues: CASSAPGTGHTGELFF.

This clone was seen a few times. This chain connects TRBV5-6 to TRBJ2-7, with 8 bases identical to TRBD2. Germline assignment: CDR1 SGHDT and CDR2 YYEEEE. This CDR3 is built from 14 residues. Germline trimming cut 2 bases from V and 3 bases from J; bases unmatched to any gene: 4. CDR3 loop: CASSFRLAGYEQYF. The CDR3 bases are TGTGCCAGCAGCTTCCGTCTAGCGGGCTACGAGCAGTACTTC.